Each of the 3 T cell receptor beta chains below was sequenced from the same sample in a study of blood T cell repertoires in COVID-19. The method was immunoSEQ multiplex PCR; TCRdb's version includes in-frame clones alone and lacks a portion of them. The sample shows a few hundred thousand clones, more than 90% of them seen only once. The specimen was PBMCs or T cells enriched from blood (not recorded which). Source of these receptors: a woman in her 30s who had recovered from COVID-19.

The V gene is TRBV3-1 (or the pseudogene TRBV3-2), the J gene TRBJ2-7; TRBD2 matches 8 bases. Trimming took 4 bases from V and 1 from J; bases not matched to a gene: 9. The CDR3 extends over 16 amino acids. In germline, CDR1 is LGHDT, CDR2 YNNKEL (reference sequence). This CDR3 reads CASSLPLPGGSYEQYF. Here the CDR3 DNA reads TGTGCCAGCAGCCTACCCCTTCCGGGGGGGTCCTACGAGCAGTACTTC.

The chain employs TRBV19 and TRBJ1-1; D might be TRBD1 (5 bases). The germline gives CDR1 LNHDA, CDR2 SQIVND (reference sequence). The V gene lost 1 base and the J gene lost 0 bases, with 9 bases spanning the gap. The CDR3 has 15 amino acids. CDR3 bases: TGTGCCAGTAGTATAGGGCCGGACATGAACACTGAAGCTTTCTTT. This gives the protein CASSIGPDMNTEAFF.

The chain couples TRBV15 to TRBJ1-5; 10 bases are shared with TRBD1. This CDR3 contains 15 residues. J was trimmed by 5 bases and V by 1 base; bases with no gene match: 2. Germline CDR1 and CDR2: LNHNV and YYDKDF (reference sequence). CDR3 nucleotide sequence: TGTGCCACCAGCAGAGTAGGGACAGGGGATCAGCCCCAGCATTTT. Encoded protein: CATSRVGTGDQPQHF.